This T cell receptor (beta chain) was sequenced in a study of blood T cell repertoires in COVID-19. Overall study: Material from acute and convalescent COVID-19 was sourced from the United States, Italy and Spain.

Trimming shortened V by 0 bases and J by 0 bases, and 13 bases separated the two germline ends. Germline V CDR1 and CDR2: SGDLS, YYNGEE. The CDR3 spans 16 residues. Clones were sequenced by immunoSEQ multiplex PCR, and TCRdb holds only the in-frame ones, with some missing. Among about 200,000 clones listed, roughly four fifths were seen once. Input material: peripheral blood. This receptor was obtained from a woman between 45 and 60 years old with active or convalescent COVID-19. The chain couples TRBV9 to TRBJ2-7; tentatively, D is TRBD2 (6 bases). The CDR3 nucleotides are TGTGCCAGCAGCGTAGGCCCGGACGGGAGCTCCTACGAGCAGTACTTC. Translation gives CASSVGPDGSSYEQYF.